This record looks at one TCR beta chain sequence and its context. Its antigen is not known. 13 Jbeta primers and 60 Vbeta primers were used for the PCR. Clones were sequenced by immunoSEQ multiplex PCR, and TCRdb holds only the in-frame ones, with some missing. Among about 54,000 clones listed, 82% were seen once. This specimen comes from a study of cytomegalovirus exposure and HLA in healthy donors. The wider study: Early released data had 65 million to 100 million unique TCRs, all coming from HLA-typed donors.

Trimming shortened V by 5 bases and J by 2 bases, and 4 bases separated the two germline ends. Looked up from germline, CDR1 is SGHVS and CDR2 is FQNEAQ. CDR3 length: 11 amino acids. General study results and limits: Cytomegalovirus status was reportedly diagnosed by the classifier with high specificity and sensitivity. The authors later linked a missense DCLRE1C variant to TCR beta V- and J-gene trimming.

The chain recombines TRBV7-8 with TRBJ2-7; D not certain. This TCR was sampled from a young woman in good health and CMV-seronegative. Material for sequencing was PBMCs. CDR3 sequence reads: CASSVTYEQYF. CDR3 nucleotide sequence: TGTGCCAGCAGCGTTACCTACGAGCAGTACTTC. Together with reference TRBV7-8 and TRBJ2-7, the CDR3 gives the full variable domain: GAGVSQSPRYKVAKRGQDVALRCDPISGHVSLFWYQQALGQGPEFLTYFQNEAQLDKSGLPSDRFFAERPEGSVSTLKIQRTQQEDSAVYLCASSVTYEQYFGPGTRLTVT.